These 32 T cell receptor beta chains were all obtained from the same sample, sequenced in a study of blood T cell repertoires in COVID-19. The protocol was immunoSEQ multiplex PCR, while the TCRdb copy is restricted to in-frame clones and leaves out a portion. Of some 240,000 clones in the sample, approximately 79% were seen once. Sample: PBMCs or T cells enriched from blood (not recorded which). The receptor set was obtained from a man aged 25 to 40 with acute COVID-19.

The rearrangement links TRBV5-1 to TRBJ2-3; TRBD1 aligns across 8 bases. CDR1 is SGHRS and CDR2 is YFSETQ in the germline V gene. The CDR3 extends over 14 amino acids. Losses at the gene ends were 4 bases for V and 4 bases for J; bases not matched to a gene: 5. CDR3 sequence (DNA): TGCGCCAGCAGCCCCCGGACAGGGCCAGATACGCAGTATTTT. It specifies CASSPRTGPDTQYF. The full variable domain, with the rest looked up from reference TRBV5-1 and TRBJ2-3, is KAGVTQTPRYLIKTRGQQVTLSCSPISGHRSVSWYQQTPGQGLQFLFEYFSETQRNKGNFPGRFSGRQFSNSRSEMNVSTLELGDSALYLCASSPRTGPDTQYFGPGTRLTVL.

The chain recombines TRBV6-6 with TRBJ2-3, with 8 bases lining up with TRBD2. With 5 bases clipped from V and 2 bases from J, the junction kept 9 bases outside the gene matches. The CDR3 runs 16 residues. CDR1 is MNHNY, CDR2 SVGAGI, per germline (reference sequence). CDR3 region: CASSPGDSGNTDTQYF. The DNA for the CDR3 is TGTGCCAGCAGTCCCGGGGATAGCGGGAACACAGATACGCAGTATTTT.

V gene TRBV28 combines with J gene TRBJ1-1, with D unresolved. From germline, CDR1 is MDHEN and CDR2 SYDVKM. Trimming took off 3 bases at V and 6 bases at J, with 11 bases between the two ends. The CDR3 is 13 amino acids. The CDR3 reads CASSLESRPEAFF. The CDR3 nucleotides read TGTGCCAGCAGTTTGGAGAGCCGACCTGAAGCTTTCTTT.

The chain uses TRBV7-9 and TRBJ2-1; 8 bases are a match to TRBD2. The V gene's germline CDR1 is SEHNR and CDR2 FQNEAQ (reference sequence). The CDR3 runs to 15 residues. V dropped 4 bases and J dropped 12; count of bases not matched to a gene: 14. The CDR3 DNA follows: TGTGCCAGCAGCTCGACTAGCGCGAAGACGTCCAGGCAGTTCTTC. Encoded protein: CASSSTSAKTSRQFF. The full variable domain, rest sourced from reference TRBV7-9 and TRBJ2-1, is DTGVSQNPRHKITKRGQNVTFRCDPISEHNRLYWYRQTLGQGPEFLTYFQNEAQLEKSRLLSDRFSAERPKGSFSTLEIQRTEQGDSAMYLCASSSTSAKTSRQFFGPGTRLTVL.

The table lists this clone with a count of one. The chain combines TRBV28 with TRBJ1-5, with D unclear. The germline CDR1 and CDR2 sequences are MDHEN and SYDVKM. The CDR3 contains 15 residues. V lost 7 bases and J lost 7, with 20 bases in between. Written as DNA, the CDR3 is TGTGCCAGCAACCTACATGCCCGATCCGGGCAGCCCCAGCATTTT. Protein product: CASNLHARSGQPQHF.

As to this clone: Other DNA sequences from this sample encode an identical CDR3 as well. The gene calls are TRBV4-1 and TRBJ1-4; D is ambiguous. Trimming cost V 2 bases and J 2 bases, with 6 bases left between them. The CDR3 loop spans 14 amino acids. Germline loops: CDR1 MGHRA, CDR2 YSYEKL. CDR3 nucleotide sequence: TGCGCCAGCAGCCAAACGGAGACTAATGAAAAACTGTTTTTT. Translating gives CASSQTETNEKLFF.

J is TRBJ1-1 and V is TRBV18; D is unclear. CDR3 length: 14 amino acids. Germline V gives CDR1 KGHSH, CDR2 LQKENI. The V end was cut by 0 bases, the J end by 4 bases, with 9 bases between. CDR3 coding DNA: TGTGCCAGCTCACCACCGAACGGTCGCACTGAAGCTTTCTTT. Protein sequence: CASSPPNGRTEAFF.

Only one count was recorded for this clone. The gene calls are TRBV29-1 and TRBJ2-1; the match to TRBD2 covers 10 bases. This CDR3 comprises 16 residues. Germline CDR1 is SQVTM and CDR2 is ANQGSEA. J gave up 3 bases and V 4 bases, and 9 bases lay outside the gene matches. CDR3 loop: CSVAPSGSWDYNEQFF. In DNA, the CDR3 is TGCAGCGTTGCGCCTAGCGGGAGTTGGGACTACAATGAGCAGTTCTTC.

The chain uses TRBV5-1 and TRBJ1-1; 10 positions match TRBD1. Germline V gene data show CDR1 as SGHRS and CDR2 as YFSETQ. V lost 4 bases, J lost 1 base, and 7 bases stayed unmatched. The CDR3 loop spans 16 amino acids. This chain's CDR3 is CASSPGTGVTNTEAFF. In DNA form, the CDR3 reads TGCGCCAGCAGCCCCGGGACAGGGGTTACGAACACTGAAGCTTTCTTT.

V usage is TRBV28 and J usage is TRBJ1-6; no definite D call. The CDR3 has 15 amino acids. The V end was cut by 4 bases, the J end by 1 base, with 8 bases between. Germline V CDR1 and CDR2: MDHEN, SYDVKM. CDR3 loop: CASSSVASYNSPLHF. As DNA, the CDR3 is TGTGCCAGCAGTTCGGTTGCATCCTATAATTCACCCCTCCACTTT. Filled out from reference TRBV28 and TRBJ1-6, the complete variable domain reads DVKVTQSSRYLVKRTGEKVFLECVQDMDHENMFWYRQDPGLGLRLIYFSYDVKMKEKGDIPEGYSVSREKKERFSLILESASTNQTSMYLCASSSVASYNSPLHFGNGTRLTVT.

This clone has only a few counts. The rearrangement joins TRBV11-2 to TRBJ2-2; the match to TRBD2 covers 10 bases. V dropped 8 bases and J dropped 6; count of bases not matched to a gene: 6. Per germline, CDR1 SGHAT and CDR2 FQNNGV. The CDR3 consists of 14 residues. The CDR3 here is CASGPSGRAGELFF. The CDR3 DNA is TGTGCCAGCGGTCCTAGCGGGAGAGCCGGGGAGCTGTTTTTT.

The chain uses TRBV6-5 and TRBJ1-1; D is possibly TRBD1 (5 bases). The germline V gene has CDR1 MNHEY and CDR2 SVGAGI. The V end lost 5 bases, the J end lost 1 base, and 14 bases lay between the germline ends. This CDR3 is built from 15 residues. The CDR3 reads CASSNPFTGNTEAFF. CDR3 sequence (DNA): TGTGCCAGCAGTAACCCCTTTACAGGGAACACTGAAGCTTTCTTT.

This clone appeared once. The chain couples TRBV29-1 to TRBJ2-5; no firm D call. This CDR3 is 13 amino acids long. Germline CDR1 SQVTM, CDR2 ANQGSEA. The V end was cut by 5 bases, the J end by 3 bases, with 13 bases between. For the CDR3, the DNA is TGCAGCGTTTTCTGGCAGGCTAAAGAGACCCAGTACTTC. It is translated as CSVFWQAKETQYF. The full variable domain, completed using reference TRBV29-1 and TRBJ2-5, is SAVISQKPSRDICQRGTSLTIQCQVDSQVTMMFWYRQQPGQSLTLIATANQGSEATYESGFVIDKFPISRPNLTFSTLTVSNMSPEDSSIYLCSVFWQAKETQYFGPGTRLLVL.

Only a few counts were recorded for this clone. This chain links TRBV19 with TRBJ1-3; 8 nucleotides agree with TRBD1. Unmatched junction bases numbered 8, after V lost 10 bases and J lost 0 bases. This CDR3 spans 15 amino acids. Germline V gives CDR1 LNHDA, CDR2 SQIVND (reference sequence). CDR3 loop: CATADRGSSGNTIYF. The CDR3 bases are TGTGCCACCGCCGACAGGGGATCCTCTGGAAACACCATATATTTT.

In its sample, this clone was seen a few times. This sequence joins TRBV7-2 and TRBJ1-4; D is ambiguous. V lost 1 base and J 5 bases, leaving 8 bases between the germline ends. The CDR3 spans 14 residues. CDR1 is SGHTA, CDR2 FQGNSA, per germline. Here the CDR3 reads CASSLEYSNEKLFF. In nucleotides, the CDR3 is TGTGCCAGCAGCTTAGAATACAGCAATGAAAAACTGTTTTTT.

Only a few counts were recorded for this clone. As DNA, the CDR3 is TGCGCCAGCAGGCCAGGGGTCGGGGATGAAAAACTGTTTTTT. Translation: CASRPGVGDEKLFF. This rearrangement joins TRBV10-2 to TRBJ1-4, with D maybe TRBD1 (6 bases). V shed 6 bases and J shed 6 bases, with 14 bases lying between them. This CDR3 is built from 14 residues. Germline CDR1 and CDR2: WSHSY and SAAADI.

The J gene is TRBJ1-2, the V gene TRBV29-1, with D maybe TRBD1 (5 bases). Looked up from germline, CDR1 is SQVTM and CDR2 is ANQGSEA. CDR3 size: 12 residues. Trimming left V 7 bases short and J 1 base short, with 10 bases between. The CDR3 region has the DNA TGCAGCGCCGGACACCTTAACTATGGCTACACCTTC. This sequence encodes CSAGHLNYGYTF.

The chain joins TRBV4-2 to TRBJ2-1, with 11 bases aligning to TRBD2. Germline lookup yields CDR1 LGHNA and CDR2 YNFKEQ. The CDR3 runs to 17 residues. Losses at the gene ends were 3 bases for V and 3 bases for J; bases not matched to a gene: 7. The CDR3 nucleotides read TGTGCCAGCAGCCAGGCCCCACTAGCGGGAGTCTACAATGAGCAGTTCTTC. This sequence encodes CASSQAPLAGVYNEQFF.

The gene calls are TRBV6-6 and TRBJ1-6; the match to TRBD1 covers 10 bases. Trimming at V came to 5 bases and at J to 0 bases, leaving 4 bases not matched to a gene. CDR1 and CDR2 (germline): MNHNY, SVGAGI (reference sequence). There are 17 residues in the CDR3. The CDR3 DNA sequence: TGTGCCAGCAGTCCCGGGACAGGGGTCTCCTATAATTCACCCCTCCACTTT. Its translation: CASSPGTGVSYNSPLHF.

CDR3 coding DNA: TGTGCCAGCAGGCCTCGGATGATGGAGGGTGAGACCCAGTACTTC. Translated: CASRPRMMEGETQYF. This chain links TRBV7-9 with TRBJ2-5; TRBD2 might be the D (6 bases). The CDR3 consists of 15 residues. Trimming shortened V by 6 bases and J by 5 bases, and 19 bases separated the two germline ends. The germline gives CDR1 SEHNR, CDR2 FQNEAQ (reference sequence).

The chain combines TRBV5-4 with TRBJ1-1; no definite D call. The CDR3 loop spans 14 amino acids. Trimming left V 1 base short and J 1 base short, with 8 bases between. Germline V lookup: CDR1 SGHNT, CDR2 YYREEE (reference sequence). As DNA, the CDR3 is TGTGCCAGCAGCTTGACGGCAGGGAACACTGAAGCTTTCTTT. Its translation: CASSLTAGNTEAFF.

The chain has TRBV30 and TRBJ1-1; 7 bases map to TRBD1. The germline V gene encodes CDR1 GTSNPN and CDR2 SVGIG (reference sequence). Trimming cost V 5 bases and J 4 bases; bases outside gene matches: 4. This CDR3 region has 12 residues. In DNA form, the CDR3 reads TGTGCCTGGGCGAGGGGGCTCACTGAAGCTTTCTTT. This codes for CAWARGLTEAFF.

This chain joins TRBV27 and TRBJ2-3; maybe TRBD2 (6 bases). V was cut by 5 bases and J by 2 bases, with 14 bases left in between. Germline CDR1 and CDR2: MNHEY and SMNVEV (reference sequence). This CDR3 comprises 15 residues. The CDR3 DNA reads TGTGCCAGCAGTACGCCAGGACTAAACACAGATACGCAGTATTTT. Translating it yields CASSTPGLNTDTQYF.

The V gene is TRBV28, the J gene TRBJ1-5, with no clear D. This CDR3 region has 12 residues. Germline loops: CDR1 MDHEN, CDR2 SYDVKM. Trimming shortened V by 8 bases and J by 4 bases, and 9 bases separated the two germline ends. CDR3 amino acids: CASQQLNQPQHF. The CDR3 nucleotides are TGTGCCAGCCAACAATTGAATCAGCCCCAGCATTTT.

The CDR3 nucleotides read TGTGCCAGCAGCCGACTAGCGGGGAGCCTCAAAGAGACCCAGTACTTC. Translating gives CASSRLAGSLKETQYF. This sequence joins TRBV7-9 and TRBJ2-5; 11 bases match TRBD2. Trimming removed 5 bases from V and 3 bases from J; junction bases left unmatched: 8. The CDR3 runs to 16 residues. CDR1 and CDR2 from the germline V gene are SEHNR and FQNEAQ (reference sequence). Based on the CDR3 plus reference TRBV7-9 and TRBJ2-5, the full variable domain is DTGVSQNPRHKITKRGQNVTFRCDPISEHNRLYWYRQTLGQGPEFLTYFQNEAQLEKSRLLSDRFSAERPKGSFSTLEIQRTEQGDSAMYLCASSRLAGSLKETQYFGPGTRLLVL.

The rearrangement joins TRBV28 to TRBJ1-1; D gene ambiguous. The V gene's germline CDR1 is MDHEN and CDR2 SYDVKM. V was clipped by 5 bases and J by 1 base, with 5 bases between them. The CDR3 loop spans 12 amino acids. The CDR3 region has the DNA TGTGCCAGCAGTGTCCGGAACACTGAAGCTTTCTTT. Protein product: CASSVRNTEAFF.

The genes are TRBV30 and TRBJ1-2, with D uncertain. V was clipped by 0 bases and J by 5 bases, with 19 bases between them. Germline CDR1 and CDR2: GTSNPN and SVGIG (reference sequence). CDR3 length: 16 residues. CDR3 in DNA: TGTGCCTGGAGTGTGGGTGAGGTGGGGAGGTATTATGGCTACACCTTC. Its translation: CAWSVGEVGRYYGYTF.

In DNA, the CDR3 is TGTGCCACCAGCAGAGATCATGTTCAATCACCCCTCCACTTT. Its translation is CATSRDHVQSPLHF. The genes are TRBV15 and TRBJ1-6, with D unresolved. V dropped 0 bases and J dropped 10 bases, with 10 bases sitting between them. The CDR3 runs 14 residues. Germline CDR1 and CDR2: LNHNV and YYDKDF (reference sequence).

The table lists this clone with a few counts. The rearrangement joins TRBV30 to TRBJ1-3, with a weak D call TRBD1 (5 bases). The length of the CDR3 is 16 residues. CDR1 is GTSNPN and CDR2 is SVGIG in the germline V gene (reference sequence). The V end was cut by 0 bases, the J end by 4 bases, with 16 bases between. In DNA form, the CDR3 reads TGTGCCTGGAGTGTAGGAGGGACTCTGGGAGGAAACACCATATATTTT. Its protein is CAWSVGGTLGGNTIYF.

This chain connects TRBV28 to TRBJ2-3; 9 bases map to TRBD2. This CDR3 is 15 amino acids long. Germline V gene data show CDR1 as MDHEN and CDR2 as SYDVKM. After removal of 4 bases from V and 6 bases from J, the junction contained 8 bases not matched to a gene. The CDR3, as DNA: TGTGCCAGCAGTTCCCATAGCGGGGGAGGTGATACGCAGTATTTT. Its translation: CASSSHSGGGDTQYF.

This clone was recorded once. The chain is built from TRBV19 and TRBJ2-2; D may be TRBD1 (8 bases). Germline V CDR1 and CDR2: LNHDA, SQIVND (reference sequence). With 7 bases removed from V and 6 bases from J, the gap between germline ends came to 18 bases. This CDR3 has 15 residues. The CDR3 reads CASTLGQGGPGELFF. CDR3 in DNA: TGTGCCAGTACCCTAGGACAGGGAGGGCCCGGGGAGCTGTTTTTT. The full variable domain, in which reference TRBV19 and TRBJ2-2 provide the parts outside the CDR3, is DGGITQSPKYLFRKEGQNVTLSCEQNLNHDAMYWYRQDPGQGLRLIYYSQIVNDFQKGDIAEGYSVSREKKESFPLTVTSAQKNPTAFYLCASTLGQGGPGELFFGEGSRLTVL.

V is TRBV27 and J is TRBJ2-3; 7 nucleotides agree with TRBD1. From germline, CDR1 is MNHEY and CDR2 SMNVEV (reference sequence). The CDR3 length is 14 residues. Losses at the gene ends were 5 bases for V and 5 bases for J; bases not matched to a gene: 7. The CDR3 is CASSRGTVQDTQYF. The CDR3, as DNA: TGTGCCAGCAGTCGAGGGACAGTACAAGATACGCAGTATTTT.